This T cell receptor beta chain was obtained from a study of beta chain features in type 1 diabetes. Findings and caveats of the study: TCRB CDR3 length was moderately but significantly reduced in all four CD4+ subsets of Type 1 diabetes patients.

CDR1 is LNHDA and CDR2 is SQIVND in the germline V gene (reference sequence). This CDR3 is 15 amino acids long. Trimming cost V 5 bases and J 6 bases; bases outside gene matches: 9. Reverse transcribing all isolated RNA meant expressed TCRB transcripts were sequenced. The assay was immunoSEQ multiplex PCR, and TCRdb's table has in-frame clones only and misses some. Of under 950,000 clones detected, 15% to 20% appear once; the ten largest clones hold 0.023%. This clone was observed once. Antigen unknown. Input material: naive CD4+ T cells from blood. The clonotype was recovered from a woman aged 18-29 years in good health. The rearrangement links TRBV19 to TRBJ1-5, with 8 positions matching TRBD1. CDR3 in amino acids: CASSGPTGASQPQHF. CDR3 in DNA: TGTGCCAGTAGTGGCCCGACAGGGGCGAGTCAGCCCCAGCATTTT.